This T cell receptor (beta chain) was observed in a study of Graves' ophthalmopathy and Graves' hyperthyroidism. Exclusion covered patients with other autoimmune diseases or uncontrolled infections (as well as pregnancy or lactation). As the template, RNA transcripts were used to amplify TCR beta CDR3 regions. HTBI primers were employed in first-round RT-PCR, then a second-round multiplex PCR followed. TCRdb re-derived calls from the multiplex PCR reads in MiXCR, one entry per CDR3 protein. The table lists nearly 400,000 distinct CDR3 sequences, 18% of them singletons, with about 1.6% in the top ten. The length of the CDR3 is 15 residues. Trimming took 5 bases from V and 8 from J, leaving 16 bases between them. The germline gives CDR1 MDHEN, CDR2 SYDVKM. This clonotype was picked up many times.

The chain recombines TRBV28 with TRBJ1-6, with D uncertain. The sequenced sample consisted of peripheral blood. The TCR originated in a woman between 18 and 29 years old with Graves' ophthalmopathy. CDR3 protein: CASSQPSGRDSPLHF. CDR3 sequence (DNA): TGTGCCAGCAGTCAACCCAGCGGTAGGGATTCACCCCTCCACTTT.